Sequencing of this T cell receptor (beta chain) was carried out in a study of blood T cells in healthy people across ages. The wider study: Template switching recovered approximately one barcoded beta molecule for every two T cells. Points from the study as a whole: Researchers said unsorted PBMCs prevented a conclusive naive versus antigen-experienced comparison.

Isolation recovered at least 7 million PBMCs from every sample. CDR1 SNHLY and CDR2 FYNNEI come from the germline V gene. V was cut by 8 bases and J by 2 bases, with 9 bases left in between. The CDR3 has 12 amino acids. The use of a sample-barcoded 5' primer and a J-beta primer mix characterized a second PCR of roughly 7 to 12 cycles. A 12-random-nucleotide template-switch adaptor tagged each cDNA molecule. TCRdb itself ran the 5' RACE reads through MiXCR, one entry per CDR3 protein. This sample has about 830,000 distinct CDR3 sequences, with about 62% found just once. In the case of this clonotype: Its antigen is unknown.

What was sequenced was blood. This sequence joins TRBV2 and TRBJ1-2; D is unclear. The receptor was derived from a man younger than 40 in good health. CDR3 loop: CASDGQNYGYTF. The CDR3 nucleotides are TGTGCCAGCGACGGGCAGAACTATGGCTACACCTTC.